This T cell receptor beta chain stems from a study of blood T cell repertoires in COVID-19. In the authors' methods: Amplification of reference gene primers was used by the study to estimate nucleated cell counts. Produced via immunoSEQ multiplex PCR; TCRdb's table is partial and in-frame only. V and J calls and clone size are copied from that table; D and trimming were computed from the DNA. Of fewer than 350,000 clones detected, approximately 89% appear once; the ten largest clones hold roughly 3.9%. CDR1 is SGDLS, CDR2 YYNGEE, per germline. The CDR3 totals 16 residues. V was pared by 0 bases and J by 5 bases, with 3 bases of the junction left unmatched.

Source material: peripheral blood. The TCR was taken from a woman aged 55-70 years with COVID-19, enrolled during active disease. The chain couples TRBV9 to TRBJ2-3; 13 bases map to TRBD2. CDR3 in amino acids: CASSVVTSGGIDTQYF. The DNA for the CDR3 is TGTGCCAGCAGCGTAGTGACTAGCGGGGGGATAGATACGCAGTATTTT.